The sequence of this T cell receptor beta chain was determined in a study of low-dose radiotherapy and immunotherapy resistance in tumors. Study information: Cohort 1 got 0.5 Gy per fraction every 2 weeks, 6.5 Gy in total. Aspirin 300 mg was given orally each day for four cycles from cycle 1 day 1.

Germline CDR1 KGHSH, CDR2 LQKENI. Trimming stripped 0 bases from V and 8 bases from J, with 11 bases between. This CDR3 comprises 15 residues. This clonotype has a count of ten or more. The sample's time point: before trial treatment. Alpha- and beta-chain coverage of first-strand cDNA came from TRAV- and TRBV-specific primers. Over roughly 20 PCR cycles, TCRs were amplified from a constant-region primer and V-primer adapter. MiXCR was run by TCRdb on the reads, yielding one entry per CDR3 protein. The sample yields 70,000 to 90,000 distinct CDR3 sequences, 15% to 20% seen once. This sample comprised PBMCs, obtained before treatment. The chain links TRBV18 to TRBJ1-6; D might be TRBD1 (5 bases). The origin of this receptor is a male donor with prostate cancer. The CDR3 DNA reads as TGTGCCAGCTCACCACCCCCGGGGGAACATTCACCCCTCCACTTT. It specifies CASSPPPGEHSPLHF.